This T cell receptor beta chain was sequenced for a study of T cells in Graves' hyperthyroidism and ophthalmopathy (dated by TCRdb to the late 2010s). About the study as a whole: Peripheral blood samples were taken at the time of initial diagnosis, prior to any treatment. A discovery cohort of about 96 patients, approximately 44 with Graves' ophthalmopathy and roughly 59 with stable Graves' hyperthyroidism, was used to find distinguishing TCR V-J signatures. Whether ophthalmopathy could be predicted prospectively was tested in an independent validation cohort made up of 18 to 20 hyperthyroidism patients plus 17 patients who later progressed to ophthalmopathy. The roughly 90 discovery patients were divided at random into training and test sets in a 7:3 ratio. In addition, the study compared T-cell repertoires in thyroid tissue and in blood from five or six Graves' hyperthyroidism patients. Once sampling was done, hyperthyroidism patients were given methimazole at a starting dose of 30 mg daily, whereas ophthalmopathy patients were given high-dose intravenous methylprednisolone. The paper describes TCR Vbeta CDR3 sequencing of more than 120 peripheral blood samples, made up of 43 ophthalmopathy patients, 70 to 75 hyperthyroidism patients and 17 progressor patients. Here is what the overall study found, with its caveats: Most expanded thyroid clonotypes (frequency above 0.001) were also detected in blood, a finding suggesting that blood repertoires may reflect thyroid immune responses. Sample size was not statistically predetermined, and blinding of investigators to group allocation was not performed. A model built on a 13 V-J signature distinguished ophthalmopathy from stable hyperthyroidism, reaching 85% to 90% sensitivity and 81.08% specificity in cross-validation and 80%/75% in testing. In validation, progression to ophthalmopathy was predicted by the model with 70.59% sensitivity and approximately 78% specificity, a median of roughly 6 months before onset.

A word on this clonotype: Its antigen has not been determined. Within one base of it there is no much larger clone, and no base qualities were kept.

In the ophthalmopathy patients, disease was moderately to severely active, with a Clinical Activity Score of 3 or more, a NOSPECS grade of 4 or more, and a duration of less than 3 months. Any patient with an uncontrolled infection, another autoimmune disease, pregnancy or lactation was excluded. Diagnoses were based on clinical symptoms, serum thyroxine and TRAb, thyroid ultrasound and orbital computed tomography. PBMCs were isolated from approximately 10 ml of fresh peripheral blood by Ficoll-Paque density gradient centrifugation. Total RNA was extracted using Trizol reagent, and RNA quality was assessed on an Agilent 2100 Bioanalyzer. The germline V gene (reference sequence) supplies CDR1 LNHDA and CDR2 SQIVND. The CDR3 holds 15 amino acids from the cysteine to the phenylalanine. Just CDR3 DNA is preserved here, 45 bases in frame from base 1. V and J lose 5 bases and 6 bases, and a span of 18 bases separates them.

Amplification of TCR beta CDR3 regions was carried out from RNA transcripts. The first round of RT-PCR for the TCR CDR3 was performed with the HTBI primer set and the Qiagen OneStep RT-PCR kit. The libraries were constructed in a second round of multiplex PCR and then size-selected and purified. Sequencing of the libraries was done on an Illumina HiSeq2000 using paired-end 100 bp reads. Regarding the original processing steps: SOAPnuke was used to process the raw data, removing reads that contained adapters or uncalled bases, had a mean Phred below 15, or lacked an exact match to the constant primer or identifier. High-quality paired reads were merged using COPE v1.2.5, and each unique nucleotide sequence was defined as a clonotype. MiTCR v1.1 was used to align clonotypes to the IMGT TRBV, TRBD and TRBJ reference segments. Only V-J combinations with frequency above 0.0001, covering 99% to 99.2% of repertoires, were analysed. The TCS score was defined as the ratio of F50 (clonal expansion) to E x V (chaos), calculated using BLOSUM62-based TCRdist between CDR3 peptides within each V-J. Welch's t-statistics and random forest reduced 500 to 650 V-J features to roughly 13, which were used in a naive Bayes classifier (R e1071). TCRdb took the public reads, trimmed them with fastp at Q25, ran MiXCR for clone calling and kept in-frame beta chains. Under each unique CDR3 protein, matching rows form one entry showing the most common genes and DNA. The V and J calls here are based on TCRdb, not the publication. The sample data list fewer than 650,000 distinct CDR3 sequences, and 11% to 15% of these were observed just once. 7.1% of the sample is held by the ten biggest clonotypes.

This clonotype was obtained from a woman between 18 and 30 years old with Graves' ophthalmopathy. The chain employs TRBV19 and TRBJ2-3; the D call is tentative, TRBD1 or TRBD2, as each matches 6 bases. The sequencing input was blood. The CDR3 in this case is CASSPEGGAPDTQYF. The DNA sequence reads TGTGCCAGTAGTCCTGAGGGGGGCGCGCCCGATACGCAGTATTTT.